This TCR beta chain was profiled in a study of blood T cell repertoires in COVID-19. Study summary: Material from acute and convalescent COVID-19 was sourced from the United States, Italy and Spain.

Trimming removed 2 bases from V and 2 bases from J, with 7 bases in between. The germline gives CDR1 GTSNPN, CDR2 SVGIG (reference sequence). The CDR3 runs to 14 residues. As originally analysed: Amplification with reference gene primers provided the estimates of nucleated cell counts. This table comes from immunoSEQ multiplex PCR, and its TCRdb copy is limited to in-frame clones, with some not included. For V, J and clone size, that table is used; D and trimming come from the DNA. The sample holds a few hundred thousand clones, about 86% seen once. Participants, roughly 18 to 100 years old, spanned about two dozen US areas. Cohort assignment relied on participant-reported clinical history.

V is TRBV30 and J is TRBJ2-6; D gene unclear. The sample consisted of PBMCs or T cells enriched from blood (not recorded which). The sequence derives from a woman in her thirties or forties with acute COVID-19. As DNA, the CDR3 is TGTGCCTGGAGTCAAAGAGCTGGGGCCAACGTCCTGACTTTC. It is translated as CAWSQRAGANVLTF.